This T cell receptor (beta chain) was documented in a study of siplizumab effects on memory and regulatory T cells. Broader study findings: A minor share of alloreactive clones matched unstimulated subsets. Proof of suppressive function in proliferating Tregs from siplizumab cultures was not established.

Remarks on this clone: Its antigen remains unknown.

Repertoires were generated with immunoSEQ multiplex PCR, while TCRdb's copy carries only in-frame clones and drops some. Among 92,000 or so clones, 85% to 90% were seen once, and the ten largest hold 15%. J lost 2 bases, V lost 3 bases, and 13 bases had no gene match. CDR3 length: 18 amino acids. The V gene's germline CDR1 is MDHEN and CDR2 SYDVKM. Sequences were obtained from CD4+ T cells sorted from blood. This receptor was taken from a human donor in good health. The chain uses TRBV28 and TRBJ2-5, with 9 bases identical to TRBD1. CDR3 sequence: CASSFTIYPGQGQETQYF. The CDR3 region has the DNA TGTGCCAGCAGTTTCACAATCTACCCGGGACAGGGACAAGAGACCCAGTACTTC.